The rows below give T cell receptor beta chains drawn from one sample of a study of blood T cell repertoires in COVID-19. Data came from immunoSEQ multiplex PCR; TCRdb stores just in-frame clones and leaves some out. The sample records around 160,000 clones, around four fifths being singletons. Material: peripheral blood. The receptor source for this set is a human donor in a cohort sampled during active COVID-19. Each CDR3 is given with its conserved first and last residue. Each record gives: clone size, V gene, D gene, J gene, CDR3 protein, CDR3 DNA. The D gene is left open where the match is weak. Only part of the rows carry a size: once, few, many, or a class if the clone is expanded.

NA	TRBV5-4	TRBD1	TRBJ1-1	CASSLRGQTFEAFF	TGTGCCAGCAGCTTGCGGGGACAGACCTTTGAAGCTTTCTTT
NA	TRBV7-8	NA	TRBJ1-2	CASSPGDGYTF	TGTGCCAGCTCTCCCGGGGATGGCTACACCTTC
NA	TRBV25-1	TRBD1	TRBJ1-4	CASGRGQGVEKLFF	TGTGCCAGCGGAAGGGGGCAGGGGGTAGAAAAACTGTTTTTT
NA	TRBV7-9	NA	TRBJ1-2	CASSLQGKDYGYTF	TGTGCCAGCAGCTTACAGGGGAAGGACTATGGCTACACCTTC
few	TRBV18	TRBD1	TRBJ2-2	CASSPGTAITGELFF	TGTGCCAGCTCCCCCGGGACAGCTATCACCGGGGAGCTGTTTTTT
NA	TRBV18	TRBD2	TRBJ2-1	CASSPSGGVYNEQFF	TGTGCCAGCTCACCTAGCGGGGGGGTCTACAATGAGCAGTTCTTC
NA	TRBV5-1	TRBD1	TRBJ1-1	CASSLQGYTEAFF	TGCGCCAGCAGCTTACAGGGGTACACTGAAGCTTTCTTT
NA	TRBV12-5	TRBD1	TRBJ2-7	CASGSGQGSSYEQYF	TGTGCTAGTGGTTCCGGACAGGGATCTTCCTACGAGCAGTACTTC
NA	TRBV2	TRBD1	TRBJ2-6	CASRRDRGLSGANVLTF	TGTGCCAGCAGGAGGGACAGGGGGCTCTCTGGGGCCAACGTCCTGACTTTC
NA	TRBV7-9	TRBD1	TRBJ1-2	CASSVGTGHGYTF	TGTGCCAGCAGCGTCGGGACAGGGCATGGCTACACCTTC
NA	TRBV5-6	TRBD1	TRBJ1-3	CASSHSGTGTGNTIYF	TGTGCCAGCAGTCATTCGGGGACAGGGACTGGAAACACCATATATTTT
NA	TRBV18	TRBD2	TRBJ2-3	CASSPTSGEDTQYF	TGTGCCAGCTCACCAACTAGCGGGGAAGATACGCAGTATTTT
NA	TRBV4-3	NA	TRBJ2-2	CASSQDTVGRTGELFF	TGCGCCAGCAGCCAAGATACCGTCGGCAGGACCGGGGAGCTGTTTTTT
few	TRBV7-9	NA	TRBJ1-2	CASSLAGEVGYTF	TGTGCCAGCAGCCTCGCCGGGGAGGTGGGCTACACCTTC
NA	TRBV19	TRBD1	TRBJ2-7	CASSPRDSTEQYF	TGTGCCAGTAGTCCCCGGGACAGCACCGAGCAGTACTTC
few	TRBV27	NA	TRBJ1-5	CASSFPNQPQHF	TGTGCCAGCAGTTTCCCAAATCAGCCCCAGCATTTT
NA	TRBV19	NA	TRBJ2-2	CASWTYSTNTGELFF	TGTGCCAGTTGGACTTACTCTACGAACACCGGGGAGCTGTTTTTT
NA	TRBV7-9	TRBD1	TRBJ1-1	CASSLGQGGWTEAFF	TGTGCCAGCAGCTTAGGGCAGGGGGGTTGGACTGAAGCTTTCTTT
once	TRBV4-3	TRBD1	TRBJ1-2	CASSHDRGTYGYTF	TGCGCCAGCAGCCATGACAGGGGAACGTATGGCTACACCTTC
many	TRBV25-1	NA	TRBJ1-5	CASSGPSGGQPQHF	TGTGCCAGCAGTGGGCCCTCAGGAGGTCAGCCCCAGCATTTT
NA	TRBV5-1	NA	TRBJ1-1	CASTPRESGTEAFF	TGCGCCAGCACCCCGAGGGAGAGTGGCACTGAAGCTTTCTTT
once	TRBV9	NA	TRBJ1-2	CASSVEWGPLSGYTF	TGTGCCAGCAGCGTCGAGTGGGGGCCTTTGAGTGGCTACACCTTC
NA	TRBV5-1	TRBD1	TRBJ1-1	CASQGGLGTEAFF	TGCGCCAGCCAGGGGGGTTTAGGCACTGAAGCTTTCTTT
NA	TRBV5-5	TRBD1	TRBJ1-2	CASTLTGGDGYTF	TGTGCCAGCACCCTCACAGGGGGGGATGGCTACACCTTC
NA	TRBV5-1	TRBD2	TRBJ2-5	CASSLRLGAGGQETQYF	TGCGCCAGCAGCTTAAGGCTGGGAGCGGGGGGCCAAGAGACCCAGTACTTC
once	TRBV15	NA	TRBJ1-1	CATGFTGNTEAFF	TGTGCCACCGGTTTCACGGGGAACACTGAAGCTTTCTTT
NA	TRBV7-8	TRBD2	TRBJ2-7	CASSLEPRVAGAYEQYF	TGTGCCAGCAGCTTAGAGCCCCGGGTAGCGGGGGCCTACGAGCAGTACTTC
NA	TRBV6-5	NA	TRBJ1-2	CASSYSAQGSHYGYTF	TGTGCCAGCAGTTACTCGGCTCAGGGGTCCCACTATGGCTACACCTTC
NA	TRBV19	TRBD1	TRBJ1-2	CAGHRGRRQGYGYTF	TGTGCCGGACACAGGGGGCGTCGGCAGGGTTATGGCTACACCTTC
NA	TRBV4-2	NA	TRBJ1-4	CASSHILTTANEKLFF	TGTGCCAGCAGCCACATTTTGACGACAGCTAATGAAAAACTGTTTTTT
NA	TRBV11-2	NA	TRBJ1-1	CASSLEAGRAFF	TGTGCCAGCAGCTTAGAGGCAGGGAGGGCTTTCTTT
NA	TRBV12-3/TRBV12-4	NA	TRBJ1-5	CASSFGAGQPQHF	TGTGCCAGCAGTTTCGGCGCGGGGCAGCCCCAGCATTTT
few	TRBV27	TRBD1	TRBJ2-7	CASSQQGGYEQYF	TGTGCCAGCAGCCAACAGGGGGGATACGAGCAGTACTTC
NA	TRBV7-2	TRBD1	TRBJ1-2	CASSSDRGHYGYTF	TGTGCCAGCAGCTCAGACAGGGGGCATTATGGCTACACCTTC
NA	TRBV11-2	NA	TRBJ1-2	CASSADLGAGYTF	TGTGCCAGCAGCGCAGACTTAGGGGCCGGCTACACCTTC
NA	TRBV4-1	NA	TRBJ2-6	CASSPLAGTGTSGANVLTF	TGCGCCAGCAGCCCCCTGGCCGGGACTGGTACCTCTGGGGCCAACGTCCTGACTTTC
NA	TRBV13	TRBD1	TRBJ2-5	CASSARRDSQETQYF	TGTGCCAGCAGCGCACGCCGGGACAGCCAAGAGACCCAGTACTTC
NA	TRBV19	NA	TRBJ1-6	CASSIQNNSPLHF	TGTGCCAGTAGTATCCAGAATAATTCACCCCTCCACTTT
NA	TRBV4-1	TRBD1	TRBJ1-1	CASSQPGTGSEAFF	TGCGCCAGCAGCCAACCTGGGACAGGGAGTGAAGCTTTCTTT
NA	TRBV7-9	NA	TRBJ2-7	CASSALGEAHYEQYF	TGTGCCAGCAGCGCACTGGGGGAGGCCCACTACGAGCAGTACTTC
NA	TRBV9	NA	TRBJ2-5	CASSVLGGVQETQYF	TGTGCCAGCAGCGTCCTCGGGGGTGTGCAAGAGACCCAGTACTTC
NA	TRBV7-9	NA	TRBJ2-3	CASSFSGGRTDTQYF	TGTGCCAGCAGCTTTTCTGGGGGCCGCACAGATACGCAGTATTTT
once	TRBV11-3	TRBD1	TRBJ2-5	CASSTLGQGQETQYF	TGTGCCAGCAGCACCTTAGGACAGGGTCAAGAGACCCAGTACTTC
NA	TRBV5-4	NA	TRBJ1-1	CASSLGQMNTEAFF	TGTGCCAGCAGCTTGGGACAGATGAACACTGAAGCTTTCTTT
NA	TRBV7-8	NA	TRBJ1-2	CASSSQGSAYGYTF	TGTGCCAGCAGCTCGCAGGGGTCCGCCTATGGCTACACCTTC
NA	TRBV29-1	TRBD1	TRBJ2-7	CSVGGQGLPYEQYF	TGCAGCGTTGGGGGACAGGGACTACCCTACGAGCAGTACTTC
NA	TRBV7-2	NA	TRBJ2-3	CASSLEAKRIDTQYF	TGTGCCAGCAGCTTAGAGGCCAAGCGTATAGATACGCAGTATTTT
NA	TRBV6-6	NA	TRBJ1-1	CASGEGSSNTEAFF	TGTGCCAGCGGTGAGGGCTCTTCTAACACTGAAGCTTTCTTT
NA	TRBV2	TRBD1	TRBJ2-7	CATRVGTGPYEQYF	TGTGCCACCCGGGTGGGGACAGGGCCCTACGAGCAGTACTTC
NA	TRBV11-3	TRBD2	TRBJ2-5	CASSSPAAAGRETQYF	TGTGCCAGCAGCTCCCCGGCGGCAGCGGGGCGTGAGACCCAGTACTTC